This T cell receptor (beta chain) was captured by sequencing in a study of cytomegalovirus exposure and HLA in healthy donors. Regarding the study as a whole: Follow-up analysis seemed to connect common viral pathogens with several of the most significant clusters identified. By HLA locus, TCR association rates varied in a later analysis, with DRB1 showing the most and HLA-C the fewest. Most TCR sequences proved rare, with some public TCRs found in many donors. The classifier reportedly diagnosed cytomegalovirus status with high specificity and sensitivity.

With 4 bases clipped from V and 2 bases from J, the junction kept 6 bases outside the gene matches. Germline V gives CDR1 SGDLS, CDR2 YYNGEE. This CDR3 region has 14 residues. 60 Vbeta and 13 Jbeta primers were used in PCR. Profiling relied on immunoSEQ multiplex PCR, and the TCRdb table lists in-frame clones only, not all of them. Among some 110,000 clones listed, 75% to 90% were seen once. To note about this clone: Antigen unknown.

The material sequenced was PBMCs. The chain joins TRBV9 to TRBJ2-7, with 7 bases lining up with TRBD1. The source of this sequence is a man younger than 45 in good health and CMV-seronegative. In DNA, the CDR3 is TGTGCCAGCAGCTTCGGACAGGCCCCCTACGAGCAGTACTTC. Translation gives CASSFGQAPYEQYF.